This note documents a single T cell receptor beta chain sequence. What it binds is not known. This entry is derived from a study of T-cell memory formation after mild COVID-19. About the study: TCR clusters showed largely donor specificity. Study-wide results and caveats: Pre-infection memory held some responding clones, suggesting pre-existing cross-reactive T cells responded. Contracting CD4+ clones sat mainly in CM and EM; CD8+ in EMRA.

Each CDR3 protein is one row after TCRdb ran MiXCR on the 5' RACE reads. Of over 50,000 distinct CDR3 sequences listed, over 9% were seen once; the top ten hold over 9.5%. The V end lost 2 bases, the J end lost 5 bases, and 7 bases lay between the germline ends. The germline V gene encodes CDR1 SGHRS and CDR2 YFSETQ. This CDR3 spans 13 amino acids. This sequence originates from an adult woman who had mild COVID-19 (a few samples of this study predate the infection). Cell type and time point are not known. The rearrangement joins TRBV5-1 to TRBJ2-2; TRBD2 might be the D (5 bases). Sequenced: PBMCs or a T cell subset sorted from them (not recorded which). In DNA, the CDR3 is TGCGCCAGCAGCTTTAGGGAGACCGGGGAGCTGTTTTTT. Translating it yields CASSFRETGELFF.